This TCR beta chain is drawn from a study of cytomegalovirus exposure and HLA in healthy donors. Study overall: In a later analysis, the 120 or so validation repertoires were reported to have used the same platform as the roughly 600 first-cohort repertoires.

The CDR3 totals 16 residues. CDR1 is SEHNR, CDR2 FQNEAQ, per germline (reference sequence). V was cut by 1 base and J by 0 bases, with 13 bases left in between. Study results and limitations: Altogether, 150 to 200 TCR beta chains were recorded as cytomegalovirus-associated. Specificity for CMV antigens was confirmed in vitro for three of the CMV-associated chains.

Concerning this clone itself: Its target is unknown.

Here immunoSEQ multiplex PCR was the method, and the copy in TCRdb shows in-frame clones only, minus some. The sample lists 120,000 or so clones; 70% to 90% were seen once. This clonotype originated in a woman between 18 and 29 years old in good health and CMV-seronegative. Sequenced material: PBMCs. The genes are TRBV7-9 and TRBJ2-7, with D maybe TRBD1 (6 bases). This chain's CDR3 is CASSLVPGATSYEQYF. Here the CDR3 DNA reads TGTGCCAGCAGCTTAGTACCAGGGGCGACCTCCTACGAGCAGTACTTC.